Below are 32 T cell receptor beta chains sequenced from a single sample in a study of shared clonotypes between healthy human individuals. This table comes from immunoSEQ multiplex PCR, and its TCRdb copy is limited to in-frame clones, with some not included. Among about 2 million clones listed, 95% were seen once. Sequencing input: naive CD4+ T cells sorted from blood. Subset denoted: CD45RA+ positively selected. The receptors derive from a man younger than 30 in good health.

V gene TRBV2 combines with J gene TRBJ2-7, with 11 positions matching TRBD1. Unmatched junction bases numbered 4, after V lost 5 bases and J lost 1 base. The CDR3 contains 15 residues. Germline values: CDR1 SNHLY, CDR2 FYNNEI. The CDR3 protein is CASSWGQGGSYEQYF. CDR3 nucleotides: TGTGCCAGCAGTTGGGGACAGGGGGGGTCCTACGAGCAGTACTTC. Combining the CDR3 with reference TRBV2 and TRBJ2-7 gives the whole variable domain EPEVTQTPSHQVTQMGQEVILRCVPISNHLYFYWYRQILGQKVEFLVSFYNNEISEKSEIFDDQFSVERPDGSNFTLKIRSTKLEDSAMYFCASSWGQGGSYEQYFGPGTRLTVT.

The CDR3 reads CASSLRPGLVPEDTQYF. The CDR3 coding sequence is TGTGCCAGCAGTTTGCGCCCCGGACTTGTCCCAGAAGATACGCAGTATTTT. The chain couples TRBV27 to TRBJ2-3, with D perhaps matching TRBD2 (5 bases). V dropped 3 bases and J dropped 5 bases, with 21 bases sitting between them. The CDR3 consists of 17 residues. The germline gives CDR1 MNHEY, CDR2 SMNVEV (reference sequence).

This rearrangement joins TRBV19 to TRBJ1-6; D is undetermined. The CDR3 has 11 residues. V lost 3 bases to trimming and J lost 9 bases, with 3 bases between them. CDR1 is LNHDA, CDR2 SQIVND, per germline (reference sequence). CDR3 loop: CASSICSPLHF. The CDR3, as DNA: TGTGCCAGTAGTATTTGTTCACCCCTCCACTTT.

The CDR3 sequence is CASSARPASSYEQYF. DNA of the CDR3: TGTGCCAGCAGTGCCAGACCTGCAAGCTCCTACGAGCAGTACTTC. The chain links TRBV6-1 to TRBJ2-7; no clear D gene. V lost 4 bases and J lost 0, with 13 bases in between. Germline V gene lookup returns CDR1 MNHNS and CDR2 SASEGT. The CDR3 loop spans 15 amino acids.

The genes are TRBV5-5 and TRBJ2-7, with TRBD1 matching over 9 bases. The J segment lost 5 bases and the V segment lost 6 bases, leaving 12 bases of the junction unmatched. The length of the CDR3 is 15 residues. Germline CDR1 SGHKS, CDR2 YYEKEE (reference sequence). CDR3 protein: CASMFGGTGINEQYF. The CDR3 DNA is TGTGCCAGCATGTTCGGCGGGACAGGGATAAACGAGCAGTACTTC.

This clone was recorded only once. This chain uses TRBV11-2 with TRBJ2-1; unclear D gene. The ends were cut back, 2 bases at V and 7 bases at J, with 18 bases in the middle. This CDR3 comprises 16 residues. The V gene's germline CDR1 is SGHAT and CDR2 FQNNGV. The CDR3 nucleotides read TGTGCCAGCAGCTTATATCGAGCATCACCCGGGAATGAGCAGTTCTTC. It translates to CASSLYRASPGNEQFF.

The rearrangement uses TRBV7-6 and TRBJ2-7; perhaps TRBD2 as D (6 bases). The germline V gene has CDR1 SGHVS and CDR2 FNYEAQ. V was clipped by 4 bases and J by 1 base, with 8 bases between them. CDR3 size: 13 residues. The CDR3 is CASSSGGSYEQYF. CDR3 nucleotide sequence: TGTGCCAGCAGCTCCGGAGGGTCCTACGAGCAGTACTTC.

The chain uses TRBV29-1 and TRBJ2-1; 7 positions agree with TRBD2. CDR1 SQVTM and CDR2 ANQGSEA come from the germline V gene. The junction had 9 bases not matched to a gene; V was cut back by 7 bases and J by 3 bases. The CDR3 totals 14 residues. The DNA of the CDR3 is TGCAGCGGAAAGCGGGACTCCAACTACAATGAGCAGTTCTTC. Encoded protein: CSGKRDSNYNEQFF.

V usage is TRBV18 and J usage is TRBJ2-1, with 9 bases aligning to TRBD1. Germline trimming cut 4 bases from V and 8 bases from J; bases unmatched to any gene: 3. The CDR3 extends over 13 amino acids. The V gene's germline CDR1 is KGHSH and CDR2 LQKENI. CDR3 DNA sequence: TGTGCCAGCTCACTCGGGACAGGGTATGAGCAGTTCTTC. As protein: CASSLGTGYEQFF.

The V gene is TRBV5-1, the J gene TRBJ2-5; 7 positions match TRBD2. The DNA end favors TRBJ2-7, so the J call may be wrong. Germline V lookup: CDR1 SGHRS, CDR2 YFSETQ. The CDR3 has 15 residues. CDR3 sequence reads: CASSQSSGPSYEQYF. The CDR3 coding sequence is TGCGCCAGCAGCCAGTCTAGCGGACCCTCCTACGAGCAGTACTTC.

This rearrangement joins TRBV5-4 to TRBJ2-3; D is unresolved. The germline V and J ends were trimmed by 5 bases and 3 bases, with 16 bases remaining between them. Germline values: CDR1 SGHNT, CDR2 YYREEE (reference sequence). CDR3 length: 15 amino acids. CDR3 coding DNA: TGTGCCAGCAGGCTTTTAGCCGGCACAACAGATACGCAGTATTTT. It encodes CASRLLAGTTDTQYF.

The chain uses TRBV11-3 and TRBJ2-7; perhaps TRBD2 as D (5 bases). The CDR3 runs to 16 residues. V lost 1 base and J 4 bases, leaving 17 bases between the germline ends. Germline V gives CDR1 SGHNT, CDR2 YENEEA. CDR3 protein: CASSLVGLTAAYEQYF. CDR3 coding DNA: TGTGCCAGCAGCTTAGTCGGACTGACGGCAGCATACGAGCAGTACTTC. Full variable domain (remainder filled in from reference TRBV11-3 and TRBJ2-7): EAGVVQSPRYKIIEKKQPVAFWCNPISGHNTLYWYLQNLGQGPELLIRYENEEAVDDSQLPKDRFSAERLKGVDSTLKIQPAELGDSAVYLCASSLVGLTAAYEQYFGPGTRLTVT.

With respect to this clone: At the DNA level, this CDR3 is encoded by other sequences in the same sample as well. The chain joins TRBV18 to TRBJ2-7; 9 nucleotides align to TRBD1. The germline V gene encodes CDR1 KGHSH and CDR2 LQKENI. The CDR3 has 13 residues. The junction had 4 bases not matched to a gene; V was cut back by 5 bases and J by 5 bases. The CDR3 loop is CASSRQGGNEQYF. The CDR3 bases are TGTGCCAGCTCAAGACAGGGGGGGAACGAGCAGTACTTC.

This chain uses TRBV19 with TRBJ2-7, with 10 bases that match TRBD1. V was clipped by 6 bases and J by 3 bases; unmatched bases: 5. The V gene's germline CDR1 is LNHDA and CDR2 SQIVND (reference sequence). The CDR3 spans 14 residues. This CDR3 is CASRSDRGNYEQYF. In DNA form, the CDR3 reads TGTGCCAGTAGATCGGACAGGGGGAACTACGAGCAGTACTTC.

V usage is TRBV19 and J usage is TRBJ1-5; perhaps TRBD1 as D (5 bases). V was trimmed by 3 bases and J by 5 bases, leaving 11 bases between them. This CDR3 is built from 14 residues. The germline gives CDR1 LNHDA, CDR2 SQIVND (reference sequence). The DNA of the CDR3 is TGTGCCAGTAGTATGTTACAGGAGGATCAGCCCCAGCATTTT. Its protein is CASSMLQEDQPQHF.

In regard to this clone: This specimen includes other DNA sequences encoding the same CDR3. The J gene is TRBJ1-6, the V gene TRBV6-1, with D possibly matching TRBD1 (5 bases). Trimming removed 0 bases from V and 7 bases from J, with 7 bases in between. CDR3 length: 14 amino acids. Germline CDR1 MNHNS, CDR2 SASEGT. This chain's CDR3 is CASSEAPGNSPLHF. The CDR3 region has the DNA TGTGCCAGCAGTGAAGCCCCAGGGAATTCACCCCTCCACTTT.

The chain's CDR3 is CASSLVRDSKFF. CDR3 nucleotide sequence: TGTGCCAGCAGCTTAGTCCGGGACAGTAAATTCTTT. J is TRBJ1-1 and V is TRBV7-8, with 7 bases aligning to TRBD1. CDR1 is SGHVS and CDR2 is FQNEAQ in the germline V gene. With 1 base clipped from V and 14 bases from J, the junction kept 7 bases outside the gene matches. This CDR3 spans 12 amino acids.

The J gene is TRBJ1-3, the V gene TRBV28; tentative D call: TRBD1 (6 bases). V dropped 1 base and J dropped 4 bases, with 20 bases sitting between them. CDR1 is MDHEN, CDR2 SYDVKM, per germline. This CDR3 region has 18 residues. The DNA for the CDR3 is TGTGCCAGCAGTTTATCGGCCGGGACATCAGAGCTAGGAAACACCATATATTTT. Translation: CASSLSAGTSELGNTIYF.

The chain joins TRBV10-3 to TRBJ2-1; D is possibly TRBD2 (6 bases). In germline, CDR1 is ENHRY, CDR2 SYGVKD. The V end was cut by 5 bases, the J end by 5 bases, with 13 bases between. The CDR3 has 14 residues. CDR3: CAISFSGFDNEQFF. The CDR3 nucleotides read TGTGCCATCAGTTTCAGCGGGTTCGACAATGAGCAGTTCTTC.

This clone was detected once. This chain's CDR3 is CASSPRVAVSYEQYF. The CDR3, as DNA: TGTGCCAGCAGCCCCAGGGTAGCGGTATCCTACGAGCAGTACTTC. The rearrangement links TRBV6-5 to TRBJ2-7, with D possibly being TRBD2 (6 bases). The CDR3 totals 15 residues. Germline CDR1 MNHEY, CDR2 SVGAGI. V was pared by 6 bases and J by 1 base, with 16 bases between.

The J gene is TRBJ2-7, the V gene TRBV6-5; 7 positions agree with TRBD1. The CDR3 totals 13 residues. From germline, CDR1 is MNHEY and CDR2 SVGAGI. The junction had 7 bases not matched to a gene; V was cut back by 8 bases and J by 3 bases. The CDR3 reads CASARTGGYEQYF. CDR3 coding DNA: TGTGCCAGCGCCAGGACAGGCGGCTACGAGCAGTACTTC.

The chain employs TRBV28 and TRBJ2-5; the D is unclear. CDR3 length: 16 amino acids. Germline V CDR1 and CDR2: MDHEN, SYDVKM. V was clipped by 5 bases and J by 1 base, with 17 bases between them. In DNA form, the CDR3 reads TGTGCCAGCAGTGCCCCCCCCCGCCAACCCCAAGAGACCCAGTACTTC. Translation gives CASSAPPRQPQETQYF.

The chain uses TRBV5-1 and TRBJ2-3; D may match TRBD1 or TRBD2 (5 bases each). The ends were cut back, 4 bases at V and 5 bases at J, with 17 bases in the middle. There are 15 residues in the CDR3. The germline CDR1 and CDR2 sequences are SGHRS and YFSETQ. CDR3 in amino acids: CASSVDNRGLDTQYF. CDR3 DNA sequence: TGCGCCAGCAGCGTGGACAACCGCGGGTTAGATACGCAGTATTTT.

The rearrangement links TRBV6-5 to TRBJ2-7; the D gene is possibly TRBD2 (5 bases). The V gene's germline CDR1 is MNHEY and CDR2 SVGAGI. The CDR3 length is 13 residues. With 2 bases removed from V and 5 bases from J, the gap between germline ends came to 10 bases. CDR3 DNA: TGTGCCAGCAGTTACGGTCTAGCCCACGAGCAGTACTTC. This codes for CASSYGLAHEQYF.

CDR3 in DNA: TGTGCCAGCAGCTTAGTAGCGGGGGCGAGCACAGATACGCAGTATTTT. Amino acids: CASSLVAGASTDTQYF. The chain joins TRBV7-3 to TRBJ2-3; 9 bases are a match to TRBD2. The CDR3 runs 16 residues. The trim removed 2 bases at V and 0 bases at J, leaving 3 bases unmatched. Germline V gives CDR1 SGHTA, CDR2 FQGTGA.

The chain carries TRBV10-3 and TRBJ2-3, with TRBD1 as a possible D gene (7 bases). Germline values: CDR1 ENHRY, CDR2 SYGVKD. V gave up 3 bases and J gave up 2 bases, with 12 bases separating them. The CDR3 spans 15 residues. CDR3 protein: CAISESRGVTDTQYF. CDR3 nucleotides: TGTGCCATCAGTGAATCCAGGGGGGTCACAGATACGCAGTATTTT.

The rearrangement joins TRBV19 to TRBJ2-2; TRBD2 matches 12 bases. The germline V gene encodes CDR1 LNHDA and CDR2 SQIVND (reference sequence). Trimming removed 3 bases from V and 6 bases from J; junction bases left unmatched: 5. This CDR3 is 16 amino acids long. CDR3 protein: CASSIPSGRVPGELFF. CDR3 nucleotide sequence: TGTGCCAGTAGTATCCCTAGCGGGAGGGTCCCCGGGGAGCTGTTTTTT.

This chain connects TRBV28 to TRBJ2-1, with a tentative D call TRBD2 (5 bases). V was pared by 4 bases and J by 4 bases, with 17 bases between. The V gene's germline CDR1 is MDHEN and CDR2 SYDVKM. The CDR3 extends over 16 amino acids. CDR3 residues: CASSSILAPEYNEQFF. CDR3 nucleotide sequence: TGTGCCAGCAGTTCAATCCTAGCCCCGGAGTACAATGAGCAGTTCTTC.

The chain couples TRBV7-9 to TRBJ1-1; D is ambiguous. The CDR3 has 14 residues. The germline gives CDR1 SEHNR, CDR2 FQNEAQ (reference sequence). Trimming cost V 4 bases and J 5 bases, with 14 bases left between them. The CDR3 is CASSSGPEETEAFF. DNA of the CDR3: TGTGCCAGCAGCTCTGGGCCGGAGGAGACTGAAGCTTTCTTT.

The chain employs TRBV18 and TRBJ2-2, with 7 bases matching TRBD1. CDR3 length equals 14 residues. Unmatched junction bases numbered 4, after V lost 8 bases and J lost 1 base. CDR1 and CDR2 from the germline V gene are KGHSH and LQKENI. CDR3 sequence: CASQWTGNTGELFF. The CDR3 DNA follows: TGTGCCAGCCAATGGACAGGGAACACCGGGGAGCTGTTTTTT.

The J gene is TRBJ1-1, the V gene TRBV6-6, with D uncertain. CDR3 length: 11 amino acids. Trimming pared 6 bases from V and 5 bases from J, leaving 7 bases between. Germline CDR1 reads MNHNY; CDR2 reads SVGAGI (reference sequence). The CDR3 is CASSRRTEAFF. CDR3 nucleotides: TGTGCCAGCAGCAGGAGGACTGAAGCTTTCTTT.

The chain is built from TRBV7-2 and TRBJ2-7; TRBD2 matches at 13 bases. V lost 4 bases to trimming and J lost 3 bases; unmatched junction nucleotides: 3. The CDR3 extends over 15 amino acids. The germline V gene has CDR1 SGHTA and CDR2 FQGNSA. The CDR3 loop is CASSSGTSGNYEQYF. The CDR3 DNA reads as TGTGCCAGCAGCTCCGGGACTAGCGGGAACTACGAGCAGTACTTC.